This is a list of T cell receptor beta chains from one sample in a study of PD-1 blockade in classical Hodgkin lymphoma. The protocol was immunoSEQ multiplex PCR, while the TCRdb copy is restricted to in-frame clones and leaves out a portion. The sample includes 15,000 to 20,000 clones, 65% to 85% of them seen just once. The specimen comprised peripheral blood mononuclear cells (PBMCs), sampled before the fourth cycle of nivolumab. Every receptor here comes from a human donor with classical Hodgkin lymphoma. The conserved cysteine and the conserved F or W are not part of the CDR3 here. Each record gives: J gene, V gene, CDR3 protein.

j_gene: TRBJ1-5
v_gene: TRBV7-2
CDR3aa: ASSLLASGKQPQH

j_gene: TRBJ1-3
v_gene: TRBV9
CDR3aa: ASSVGSGSGNTIY

j_gene: TRBJ2-3
v_gene: TRBV5-1
CDR3aa: ASSRDRGRTDTQY

j_gene: TRBJ1-4
v_gene: TRBV28
CDR3aa: ASSLFAEKLF

j_gene: TRBJ1-5
v_gene: TRBV19
CDR3aa: ASSIDKKALQPQH

j_gene: TRBJ1-3
v_gene: TRBV9
CDR3aa: ASSGGLSGNTIY

j_gene: TRBJ1-6
v_gene: TRBV27
CDR3aa: ASRTRDLPHSPLH

j_gene: TRBJ1-6
v_gene: TRBV5-1
CDR3aa: ASSLGGGGNSPLH

j_gene: TRBJ1-4
v_gene: TRBV2
CDR3aa: ASSGETYEKLF

j_gene: TRBJ1-2
v_gene: TRBV19
CDR3aa: ACSRQGVNYGYT

j_gene: TRBJ2-3
v_gene: TRBV25-1
CDR3aa: ASTGRTDTQY

j_gene: TRBJ2-1
v_gene: TRBV6-1
CDR3aa: ASSEAGSSRTYNEQF

j_gene: TRBJ1-5
v_gene: TRBV6-1
CDR3aa: ASSEEKIYSNQPQH

j_gene: TRBJ2-2
v_gene: TRBV10-1
CDR3aa: ASSEYLGQASNTGELF

j_gene: TRBJ1-2
v_gene: TRBV11-2
CDR3aa: ASSLSGRGALNGYT

j_gene: TRBJ2-1
v_gene: TRBV5-1
CDR3aa: ASGSGTYNEQF

j_gene: TRBJ1-1
v_gene: TRBV28
CDR3aa: ASSATGVGTEAF

j_gene: TRBJ2-7
v_gene: TRBV19
CDR3aa: ASSRTGTGTLEQY

j_gene: TRBJ1-4
v_gene: TRBV2
CDR3aa: ASSDQGARDEKLF

j_gene: TRBJ1-1
v_gene: TRBV6-5
CDR3aa: ASSRDPGLNTEAF

j_gene: TRBJ2-3
v_gene: TRBV2
CDR3aa: ASSEWGSGGRTDTQY

j_gene: TRBJ2-6
v_gene: TRBV10-3
CDR3aa: AISESNVRANVLT